A single sample is the source of the 5 T cell receptor beta chains below, sequenced in a study of cytomegalovirus exposure and HLA in healthy donors. PCR involved 60 Vbeta and 13 Jbeta primers. Data came from immunoSEQ multiplex PCR; TCRdb stores just in-frame clones and leaves some out. The sample has about 110,000 clones; around 85% are singletons. The sample was PBMCs. The receptor source for this set is a young man in good health and CMV-seropositive.

V usage is TRBV27 and J usage is TRBJ2-1, with 8 positions matching TRBD2. Looked up from germline, CDR1 is MNHEY and CDR2 is SMNVEV (reference sequence). This CDR3 has 14 amino acids. V shed 3 bases, J shed 6 bases, and the junction held 4 bases outside the gene matches. The CDR3 reads CASSFHGGGNEQFF. The CDR3 nucleotides read TGTGCCAGCAGTTTCCACGGGGGGGGCAATGAGCAGTTCTTC.

The chain has TRBV30 and TRBJ1-1; maybe TRBD1 (6 bases). The CDR3 totals 14 residues. CDR1 and CDR2 (germline): GTSNPN, SVGIG (reference sequence). Trimming cost V 5 bases and J 4 bases, with 17 bases left between them. CDR3 protein: CAWEKTGPVTEAFF. CDR3 DNA sequence: TGTGCCTGGGAAAAGACAGGTCCGGTCACTGAAGCTTTCTTT.

The gene calls are TRBV9 and TRBJ2-5; TRBD2 aligns across 13 bases. Germline values: CDR1 SGDLS, CDR2 YYNGEE. The CDR3 covers 16 residues. The V and J ends lost 3 bases and 7 bases, in that order; junction bases with no gene match: 9. CDR3 residues: CASSEGTSGVRWTQYF. For the CDR3, the DNA is TGTGCCAGCAGCGAGGGGACTAGCGGGGTCCGATGGACCCAGTACTTC.

A word on this clone: The same CDR3 also results from other DNA sequences found in this sample. The chain joins TRBV7-6 to TRBJ1-2, with a tentative D call TRBD1 (5 bases). Per germline, CDR1 SGHVS and CDR2 FNYEAQ. This CDR3 has 14 residues. The V end was cut by 5 bases, the J end by 4 bases, with 14 bases between. The CDR3 region is CASSPAAGPYGYTF. DNA of the CDR3: TGTGCCAGCAGCCCTGCCGCGGGACCCTATGGCTACACCTTC.

The J gene is TRBJ2-7, the V gene TRBV18, with TRBD1 identical over 9 bases. CDR1 and CDR2 (germline): KGHSH, LQKENI. This CDR3 region has 15 residues. V shed 3 bases, J shed 6 bases, and the junction held 9 bases outside the gene matches. The CDR3 reads CASSPLDRGGGEQYF. CDR3 nucleotide sequence: TGTGCCAGCTCACCCCTCGACAGGGGGGGAGGCGAGCAGTACTTC.